The clone carrying this TCR beta chain was found a few times. Its antigen is currently unknown. Alongside a J-beta primer mix, a sample-barcoded 5' primer served in a second PCR lasting roughly 6 to 11 cycles. Each CDR3 protein gets one entry after TCRdb re-called the 5' RACE reads with MiXCR. Here the sample spans approximately 400,000 distinct CDR3 sequences, roughly half being singletons. These data belong to a study of blood T cells in healthy people across ages. The CDR3 runs to 15 residues. Deletions cut 6 bases from V and 5 bases from J, with 19 bases between. Notes on the study in general: Conclusively comparing naive with antigen-experienced cells was impossible with unsorted PBMCs.

Specimen: blood. V is TRBV12-3 or TRBV12-4 and J is TRBJ2-5; TRBD2 is a possible D gene (6 bases). The clonotype comes from a man aged 60 to 75 in good health. CDR3 sequence reads: CASSPTRLVKETQYF. CDR3 DNA sequence: TGTGCCAGCAGCCCTACACGACTAGTAAAGGAGACCCAGTACTTC.